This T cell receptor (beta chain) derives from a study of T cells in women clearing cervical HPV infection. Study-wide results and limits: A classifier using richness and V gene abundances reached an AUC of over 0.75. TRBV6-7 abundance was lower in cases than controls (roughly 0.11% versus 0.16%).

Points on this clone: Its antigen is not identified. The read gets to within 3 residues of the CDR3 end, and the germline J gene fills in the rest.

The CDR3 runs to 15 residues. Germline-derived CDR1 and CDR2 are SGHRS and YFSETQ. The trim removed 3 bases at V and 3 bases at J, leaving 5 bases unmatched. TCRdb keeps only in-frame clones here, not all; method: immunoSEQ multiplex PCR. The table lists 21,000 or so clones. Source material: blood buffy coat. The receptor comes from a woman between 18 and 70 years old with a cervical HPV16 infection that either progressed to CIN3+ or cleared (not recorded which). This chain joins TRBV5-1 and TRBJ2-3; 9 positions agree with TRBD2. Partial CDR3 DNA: TGCGCCAGCAGCTCAAAAAGCGGGGGGACAGATACG. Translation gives CASSSKSGGTDT. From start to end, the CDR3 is CASSSKSGGTDTQYF.